Detailed here is one TCR beta chain. The data were taken from a study of blood T cell repertoires in COVID-19. Study context: Italy, Spain and the United States were the sources of the convalescent and acute COVID-19 samples.

TCRdb's table, derived via immunoSEQ multiplex PCR, lists solely in-frame clones and lacks some. The data contain about 200,000 clones, roughly 94% of them singletons. Input material: peripheral blood. The source of this sequence is a young man with COVID-19, enrolled during active disease.

As DNA, the CDR3 is TGTGCCAGTAGTATAGACCCTGCGGCAGTAAATAGCAATCAGCCCCAGCATTTT. Its protein product is CASSIDPAAVNSNQPQHF. This rearrangement joins TRBV19 to TRBJ1-5; D is unresolved. The germline V and J ends were trimmed by 0 bases and 0 bases, with 15 bases remaining between them. The germline V gene has CDR1 LNHDA and CDR2 SQIVND (reference sequence). The CDR3 spans 18 residues. Complete variable domain (other parts from reference TRBV19 and TRBJ1-5): DGGITQSPKYLFRKEGQNVTLSCEQNLNHDAMYWYRQDPGQGLRLIYYSQIVNDFQKGDIAEGYSVSREKKESFPLTVTSAQKNPTAFYLCASSIDPAAVNSNQPQHFGDGTRLSIL.